This TCR beta chain was recovered during a study of T-cell memory formation after mild COVID-19. TCRdb independently ran MiXCR on the 5' RACE reads; one entry per CDR3 protein. In the table there are about 350,000 distinct CDR3 sequences, roughly an eighth of which are singletons. The length of the CDR3 is 18 residues. The germline CDR1 and CDR2 sequences are SGHVS and FNYEAQ. With 5 bases clipped from V and 3 bases from J, the junction kept 16 bases outside the gene matches. Material: PBMCs or a T cell subset sorted from them (not recorded which). The V and J genes are TRBV7-6 and TRBJ2-3; 8 bases line up with TRBD1. This clonotype originated in a man aged 18 to 35 who had mild COVID-19 (a few samples of this study predate the infection). Cell type and time point are not known. This CDR3 reads CASSPARLGTGLTDTQYF. Here the CDR3 DNA reads TGTGCCAGCAGCCCCGCCCGTCTCGGGACAGGTTTAACAGATACGCAGTATTTT.